A single sample is the source of the 11 T cell receptor beta chains below, sequenced in a study of shared clonotypes between healthy human individuals. Libraries were prepared by immunoSEQ multiplex PCR; TCRdb keeps only in-frame clonotypes and omits some of them. The sample has approximately 88,000 clones, 68% seen once; the top ten hold about 50%. Source material: memory CD8+ T cells sorted from blood. This sample's subset: CD45RO+ cells pooled with CCR7-negative TemRA cells. These receptors were obtained from a man under 40 in good health.

This clone has only a few counts. The rearrangement joins TRBV4-1 to TRBJ1-1, with a possible D match to TRBD1 (6 bases). Trimming stripped 0 bases from V and 4 bases from J, with 9 bases between. CDR3 length: 14 amino acids. The V gene's germline CDR1 is MGHRA and CDR2 YSYEKL. The CDR3 DNA reads TGCGCCAGCAGCCAAGAGGGGGCGGTCACTGAAGCTTTCTTT. Its protein is CASSQEGAVTEAFF.

This sequence joins TRBV27 and TRBJ2-7, with 8 positions matching TRBD1. The CDR3 runs 14 residues. Germline CDR1 and CDR2: MNHEY and SMNVEV (reference sequence). The ends lost 7 bases at V and 3 bases at J; junction bases unmatched: 8. DNA of the CDR3: TGTGCCAGCAAGGGGACAGGAGTAGACTACGAGCAGTACTTC. It encodes CASKGTGVDYEQYF.

The chain is built from TRBV10-3 and TRBJ2-1, with D tentatively TRBD2 (6 bases). Deletions cut 8 bases from V and 1 base from J, with 12 bases between. The CDR3 is 14 amino acids. CDR1 is ENHRY and CDR2 is SYGVKD in the germline V gene. CDR3 in amino acids: CAIGIGGSYNEQFF. DNA for the CDR3: TGTGCCATCGGGATCGGGGGATCCTACAATGAGCAGTTCTTC.

The CDR3 loop reads CATSRVTGTSEDEQYF. CDR3 sequence (DNA): TGTGCCACCAGCAGGGTCACGGGGACTAGCGAGGACGAGCAGTACTTC. The chain links TRBV15 to TRBJ2-7; 10 nucleotides line up with TRBD2. This CDR3 has 16 amino acids. V shed 3 bases, J shed 5 bases, and the junction held 10 bases outside the gene matches. Germline V gene lookup returns CDR1 LNHNV and CDR2 YYDKDF (reference sequence).

The chain recombines TRBV27 with TRBJ2-5, with 7 nucleotides matching TRBD1. The CDR3 consists of 13 residues. Trimming took 6 bases from V and 7 from J; bases not matched to a gene: 8. Germline V gives CDR1 MNHEY, CDR2 SMNVEV (reference sequence). CDR3 nucleotides: TGTGCCAGCAGACAAACAGGGGCCGGGACCCAGTACTTC. It translates to CASRQTGAGTQYF.

J is TRBJ2-7 and V is TRBV10-3; D perhaps matches TRBD1 (5 bases). The V gene lost 0 bases and the J gene lost 3 bases, with 9 bases spanning the gap. Germline assignment: CDR1 ENHRY and CDR2 SYGVKD. This CDR3 has 14 amino acids. The CDR3 sequence is CAISESSGYYEQYF. CDR3 nucleotide sequence: TGTGCCATCAGTGAGTCGTCAGGGTACTACGAGCAGTACTTC.

This chain uses TRBV5-1 with TRBJ2-3, with D possibly matching TRBD2 (5 bases). Germline V gene data show CDR1 as SGHRS and CDR2 as YFSETQ. Trimming pared 4 bases from V and 5 bases from J, leaving 8 bases between. CDR3 size: 12 residues. DNA of the CDR3: TGCGCCAGCAGCCCGGCGGGAGATACGCAGTATTTT. It codes for CASSPAGDTQYF.

This clone was observed a handful of times. The sample holds other DNA sequences that translate to the same CDR3. The chain uses TRBV11-1 and TRBJ2-7; a weak D match, TRBD1 (6 bases). This CDR3 is 14 amino acids long. Germline lookup yields CDR1 SGHAT and CDR2 FQDESV (reference sequence). Trimming removed 7 bases at V and 5 bases at J, with 18 bases between. The CDR3 DNA reads TGTGCCAGCACCAATACAGGGAATAGGCACGAGCAGTACTTC. The encoded protein is CASTNTGNRHEQYF.

The chain has TRBV27 and TRBJ1-2, with D possibly matching TRBD1 (5 bases). V shed 10 bases and J shed 4 bases, with 25 bases lying between them. This CDR3 has 16 residues. Germline V gives CDR1 MNHEY, CDR2 SMNVEV (reference sequence). In DNA form, the CDR3 reads TGTGCCACCACAATCAGTGGGGCAGGGAGCATCTATGGCTACACCTTC. Translating it yields CATTISGAGSIYGYTF.

This chain joins TRBV29-1 and TRBJ1-2; TRBD1 aligns across 7 bases. V gave up 4 bases and J gave up 1 base; unmatched junction bases: 6. The CDR3 contains 14 residues. Per the germline V gene, CDR1 is SQVTM and CDR2 is ANQGSEA. The CDR3 region is CSVVGGQNNYGYTF. The CDR3 coding sequence is TGCAGCGTTGTGGGGGGACAGAATAACTATGGCTACACCTTC.

This clone was counted a few times. The CDR3 sequence: CASSYAYQPQHF. DNA of the CDR3: TGTGCCAGCAGTTACGCTTATCAGCCCCAGCATTTT. The chain uses TRBV6-6 and TRBJ1-5; no clear D. Germline loops: CDR1 MNHNY, CDR2 SVGAGI (reference sequence). The V gene lost 2 bases and the J gene lost 5 bases, with 4 bases spanning the gap. This CDR3 comprises 12 residues.